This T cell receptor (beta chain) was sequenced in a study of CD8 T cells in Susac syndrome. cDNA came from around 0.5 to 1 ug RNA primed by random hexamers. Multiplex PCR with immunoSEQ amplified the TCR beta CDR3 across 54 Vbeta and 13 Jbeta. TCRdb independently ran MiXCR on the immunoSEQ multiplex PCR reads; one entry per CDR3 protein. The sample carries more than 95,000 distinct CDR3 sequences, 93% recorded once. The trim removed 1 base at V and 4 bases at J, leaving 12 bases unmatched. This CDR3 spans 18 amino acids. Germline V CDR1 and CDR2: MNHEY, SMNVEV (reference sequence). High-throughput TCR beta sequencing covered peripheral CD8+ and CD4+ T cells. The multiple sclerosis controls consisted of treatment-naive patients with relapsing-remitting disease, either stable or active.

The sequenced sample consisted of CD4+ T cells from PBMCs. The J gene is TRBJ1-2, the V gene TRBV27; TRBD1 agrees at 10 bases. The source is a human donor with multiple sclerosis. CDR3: CASSLLGQGKTGSYGYTF. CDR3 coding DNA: TGTGCCAGCAGTTTATTGGGACAGGGGAAGACGGGGTCCTATGGCTACACCTTC.